This T cell receptor beta chain stems from a study of blood T cell repertoires in COVID-19. On the study more broadly: Researchers got acute and convalescent COVID-19 samples from the United States, Italy and Spain.

This CDR3 has 15 amino acids. Germline CDR1 and CDR2: SGDLS and YYNGEE. The junction had 3 bases not matched to a gene; V was cut back by 1 base and J by 4 bases. Original processing notes: Counts of nucleated cells, estimated from reference gene primer amplification, were obtained. Here immunoSEQ multiplex PCR was the method, and the copy in TCRdb shows in-frame clones only, minus some. V and J calls and clone size are copied from that table; D and trimming were computed from the DNA. The data hold 200,000 to 250,000 clones, with under 90% observed a single time. The gene calls are TRBV9 and TRBJ2-2, with 8 bases aligning to TRBD1. The receptor comes from a man in his forties or fifties with COVID-19, enrolled during active disease. Material: peripheral blood. CDR3 in DNA: TGTGCCAGCAGCGTAAGGGACAGGCGCACCGGGGAGCTGTTTTTT. Its protein is CASSVRDRRTGELFF.